Each of the 5 T cell receptor beta chains below was sequenced from the same sample in a study of beta chain features in type 1 diabetes. Every isolated RNA sample was fully reverse transcribed, so sequencing captured expressed TCRB transcripts. The table came from immunoSEQ multiplex PCR; TCRdb's copy has only in-frame clones and leaves some out. The table shows hundreds of thousands of clones, with about 15% occurring only once. The sequenced sample consisted of naive CD4+ T cells from blood. Source of these receptors: a man aged 25 to 40 in good health.

This clone was observed a few times. The rearrangement joins TRBV10-3 to TRBJ1-2; 7 bases agree with TRBD1. The CDR3 runs 12 residues. The germline V gene has CDR1 ENHRY and CDR2 SYGVKD. V shed 8 bases and J 5 bases; nucleotides not matched to a gene: 5. This chain's CDR3 is CAIGGQAYGYTF. The CDR3 DNA sequence: TGTGCCATCGGCGGACAGGCATATGGCTACACCTTC.

This clone has a handful of counts. This chain joins TRBV5-6 and TRBJ2-5; TRBD2 matches at 14 bases. CDR3 length equals 18 residues. Germline CDR1 and CDR2: SGHDT and YYEEEE. With V trimmed by 4 bases and J by 5 bases, 13 bases remained unmatched. The CDR3 spells CASSPTGTSGRISETQYF. In DNA, the CDR3 is TGTGCCAGCAGCCCCACCGGGACTAGCGGGAGAATTTCGGAGACCCAGTACTTC. The full variable domain, with the rest looked up from reference TRBV5-6 and TRBJ2-5, is DAGVTQSPTHLIKTRGQQVTLRCSPKSGHDTVSWYQQALGQGPQFIFQYYEEEERQRGNFPDRFSGHQFPNYSSELNVNALLLGDSALYLCASSPTGTSGRISETQYFGPGTRLLVL.

V gene TRBV19 combines with J gene TRBJ1-1; D gene ambiguous. The CDR3 is 14 amino acids. The germline V gene encodes CDR1 LNHDA and CDR2 SQIVND (reference sequence). Between the trimmed V and J ends, which lost 6 bases and 7 bases, there was a span of 18 bases. The DNA of the CDR3 is TGTGCCAGTAGCCCATACGCTGCGACGGTTGAAGCTTTCTTT. It specifies CASSPYAATVEAFF.

This clone was picked up a small number of times. V is TRBV6-5 and J is TRBJ2-7; tentatively, D is TRBD1 or TRBD2 (5 bases each). This CDR3 region has 13 residues. The germline V gene has CDR1 MNHEY and CDR2 SVGAGI. V shed 6 bases and J shed 7 bases, with 16 bases lying between them. CDR3 sequence (DNA): TGTGCCAGCAGCCGGGACCCTAGTCGGGAGCAGTACTTC. This codes for CASSRDPSREQYF.

This clone was found a few times. The chain is built from TRBV30 and TRBJ2-1, with 15 nucleotides matching TRBD2. J lost 15 bases, V lost 3 bases, and 6 bases had no gene match. The CDR3 runs 13 residues. The germline V gene encodes CDR1 GTSNPN and CDR2 SVGIG (reference sequence). CDR3 sequence: CAWSRTSGRVGFF. Written as DNA, the CDR3 is TGTGCCTGGAGCCGGACTAGCGGGAGGGTGGGGTTCTTC.